The text below deals with one TCR beta chain. The sample originates from a study of blood T cell repertoires in COVID-19. Across the whole study: There were acute and convalescent COVID-19 samples, and they came from the United States, Italy and Spain. T cells, B-cell-depleted T cells, or PBMCs provided the cDNA or gDNA that served as material.

Trimming removed 6 bases from V and 2 bases from J; junction bases left unmatched: 6. Germline values: CDR1 SNHLY, CDR2 FYNNEI. This CDR3 is built from 15 residues. Original methodology: Nucleated cell number was recorded as an estimate derived from reference gene primer amplification. Some clones are missing from TCRdb's copy, which holds only in-frame ones; the method was immunoSEQ multiplex PCR. From that table come the V and J calls and clone size; the DNA was used to work out D and trimming. The sample includes about 240,000 clones, around 83% seen only once; the top ten take 12%. Input material: peripheral blood. This clonotype was obtained from a woman aged 55-69 years with active or convalescent COVID-19. V usage is TRBV2 and J usage is TRBJ1-4; 7 bases are shared with TRBD1. The CDR3 reads CASSPSGGTNEKLFF. The CDR3 DNA follows: TGTGCCAGCAGCCCGTCAGGGGGGACTAATGAAAAACTGTTTTTT.